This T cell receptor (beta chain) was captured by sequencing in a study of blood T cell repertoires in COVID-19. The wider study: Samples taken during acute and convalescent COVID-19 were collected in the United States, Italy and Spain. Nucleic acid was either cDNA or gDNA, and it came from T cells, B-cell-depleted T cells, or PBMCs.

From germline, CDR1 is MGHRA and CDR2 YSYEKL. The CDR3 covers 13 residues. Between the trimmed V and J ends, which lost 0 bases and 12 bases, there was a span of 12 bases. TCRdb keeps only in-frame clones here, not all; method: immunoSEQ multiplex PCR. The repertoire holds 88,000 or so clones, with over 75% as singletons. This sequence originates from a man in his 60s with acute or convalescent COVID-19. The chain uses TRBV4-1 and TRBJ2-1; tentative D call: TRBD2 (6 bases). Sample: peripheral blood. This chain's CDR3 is CASSQEMGRGQFF. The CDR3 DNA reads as TGCGCCAGCAGCCAAGAGATGGGGCGGGGGCAGTTCTTC.